Described below is a single TCR beta chain sequence and its context. The sample originates from a study of blood T cell repertoires in COVID-19. Looking at the study overall: Spain, Italy and the United States supplied samples that represented acute and convalescent COVID-19. PBMCs, B-cell-depleted T cells, or T cells were the source of the cDNA or gDNA that made up the material.

With V trimmed by 4 bases and J by 3 bases, 4 bases remained unmatched. Germline lookup yields CDR1 MGHRA and CDR2 YSYEKL. This CDR3 comprises 14 residues. Per the original methods: Amplification with reference gene primers provided the estimates of nucleated cell counts. The method was immunoSEQ multiplex PCR; TCRdb's version includes in-frame clones alone and lacks a portion of them. The D gene and trimming were derived from the DNA, and the V and J assignments and clone size from that table. The sample carries 120,000 to 150,000 clones, about four fifths recorded once. The gene calls are TRBV4-1 and TRBJ2-7; 9 positions match TRBD1. Sequenced material: peripheral blood. This receptor was obtained from a human donor with acute or convalescent COVID-19. The donor label of this sample is uncertain. The CDR3 nucleotides read TGCGCCAGCAGCCTTGGACAGGGGAACTACGAGCAGTACTTC. Residues: CASSLGQGNYEQYF.